The 10 T cell receptor beta chains presented below share a single source sample, sequenced in a study of Graves' ophthalmopathy and Graves' hyperthyroidism. RNA served as the template for amplifying TCR beta CDR3 regions. The first-round RT-PCR employed HTBI primers together with the Qiagen OneStep RT-PCR kit. A multiplex PCR was then performed as the second round. Each CDR3 protein is one row after TCRdb ran MiXCR on the multiplex PCR reads. This table holds 350,000 to 450,000 distinct CDR3 sequences, roughly 21% found once. The sample comprised peripheral blood. All receptors come from a woman aged 18-30 years with stable Graves' hyperthyroidism.

This clonotype occurred many times. The rearrangement joins TRBV6-1 to TRBJ2-7; 10 bases align to TRBD1. V trimming: 5 bases; J trimming: 5 bases; junction bases outside the gene matches: 12. CDR1 MNHNS and CDR2 SASEGT come from the germline V gene. The CDR3 contains 16 residues. Here the CDR3 reads CASSRDRPGTGDEQYF. In DNA, the CDR3 is TGTGCCAGCAGTCGAGACCGTCCCGGGACAGGGGACGAGCAGTACTTC.

Only a few counts were recorded for this clonotype. The chain recombines TRBV6-1 with TRBJ1-2; D remains ambiguous. V dropped 3 bases and J dropped 8 bases, with 13 bases sitting between them. Per germline, CDR1 MNHNS and CDR2 SASEGT. The CDR3 covers 13 residues. CDR3 coding DNA: TGTGCCAGCAGTGAGTCTGGGAAAGGCGGCTACACCTTC. It codes for CASSESGKGGYTF.

This clonotype was picked up a small number of times. CDR3 DNA sequence: TGTGCCAGCAGCTTACCAGCGGCACAGGGTCTCAGCGAGCAGTACTTC. It codes for CASSLPAAQGLSEQYF. The rearrangement joins TRBV7-8 to TRBJ2-7, with a tentative D call TRBD1 (6 bases). The CDR3 has 16 amino acids. Trimming took 2 bases from V and 6 from J, leaving 20 bases between them. Germline V gene lookup returns CDR1 SGHVS and CDR2 FQNEAQ.

V usage is TRBV6-1 and J usage is TRBJ2-5; D is tentatively TRBD1 or TRBD2 (5 bases each). Looked up from germline, CDR1 is MNHNS and CDR2 is SASEGT. V lost 0 bases and J 5 bases, leaving 16 bases between the germline ends. The CDR3 is 16 amino acids. As DNA, the CDR3 is TGTGCCAGCAGTGAAGCGCTTGGGGGTTTGGGCGAGACCCAGTACTTC. This codes for CASSEALGGLGETQYF.

This clonotype was detected many times. The V and J genes are TRBV10-3 and TRBJ2-7; 7 bases map to TRBD1. Per the germline V gene, CDR1 is ENHRY and CDR2 is SYGVKD. With V trimmed by 6 bases and J by 5 bases, 10 bases remained unmatched. This CDR3 contains 14 residues. The CDR3 nucleotides are TGTGCCATCAGGCGGGCAGGGGGTGAGGACGAGCAGTACTTC. Translation: CAIRRAGGEDEQYF.

The count of this clonotype is one. The chain carries TRBV12-3 or TRBV12-4 and TRBJ2-7; TRBD1 or TRBD2 may be the D gene (5 bases each). There are 16 residues in the CDR3. V dropped 3 bases and J dropped 3 bases, with 18 bases sitting between them. This CDR3 is CASSFPGGRAIYEQYF. The CDR3 DNA sequence: TGTGCCAGCAGTTTTCCTGGGGGAAGAGCGATCTACGAGCAGTACTTC.

This clonotype showed up many times. The genes are TRBV4-3 and TRBJ2-7, with 9 bases lining up with TRBD2. V was pared by 2 bases and J by 2 bases, with 7 bases of the junction left unmatched. Germline CDR1 LGHNA, CDR2 YSLEER. The CDR3 has 16 amino acids. CDR3 sequence (DNA): TGCGCCAGCAGCCAATCGGGCGGGAGGGCTCCCTACGAGCAGTACTTC. Translated: CASSQSGGRAPYEQYF.

V gene TRBV20-1 combines with J gene TRBJ2-7; D remains ambiguous. The CDR3 sequence is 11 residues long. Germline V gene lookup returns CDR1 DFQATT and CDR2 SNEGSKA (reference sequence). V was trimmed by 7 bases and J by 1 base, leaving 8 bases between them. The CDR3 spells CSGQRSYEQYF. CDR3 bases: TGCAGTGGGCAGAGGTCCTACGAGCAGTACTTC.

This clonotype was counted only a few times. The chain couples TRBV12-5 to TRBJ2-2; TRBD2 matches at 14 bases. Germline V gene sequence: CDR1 LGHNT, CDR2 FRNRAP. Trimming removed 5 bases from V and 3 bases from J; junction bases left unmatched: 11. This CDR3 spans 19 amino acids. CDR3 DNA: TGTGCTAGTGGTCCCCCCGGGACTAGCGGGAGTTCGTACACCGGGGAGCTGTTTTTT. This translates into CASGPPGTSGSSYTGELFF.

This clonotype has a count of ten or more. This chain joins TRBV12-5 and TRBJ2-3; tentative D call: TRBD2 (5 bases). The CDR3 is made up of 14 amino acids. Trimming stripped 7 bases from V and 4 bases from J, with 15 bases between. Germline-derived CDR1 and CDR2 are LGHNT and FRNRAP. The CDR3 nucleotides are TGTGCTAGTGCCTTGATGGGGAGTGCAGATACGCAGTATTTT. This translates into CASALMGSADTQYF.